The entry below describes one TCR beta chain. Its target is not known. This record belongs to a study of CD8 T cells in Susac syndrome. About the research overall: Patients with Susac syndrome were therapy-naive, on corticosteroids, or on intravenous immunoglobulin alone at the time that blood was drawn. Study-level findings and limits: There was no clonal expansion in the CD4+ T cell repertoires of Susac syndrome.

Through negative isolation, CD4+ and CD8+ T cells were obtained, while TEMRA cells were enriched using FACS. V lost 0 bases and J lost 2, with 6 bases in between. There are 15 residues in the CDR3. Germline CDR1 SGHDT, CDR2 YYEEEE. Random-hexamer reverse transcription was applied to about 0.5 to 1 ug RNA. Across 54 Vbeta and 13 Jbeta, immunoSEQ multiplex PCR amplified TCR beta CDR3. One entry per CDR3 protein results from TCRdb running MiXCR on the immunoSEQ multiplex PCR reads. The data show some 150,000 distinct CDR3 sequences, with under 97% seen just once and less than 0.085% held by the top ten. The sample consisted of CD4+ T cells from PBMCs. The chain combines TRBV5-6 with TRBJ2-6; D uncertain. The source of this sequence is a human donor with Susac syndrome. In DNA form, the CDR3 reads TGTGCCAGCAGCTTGGATAGAACTGGGGCCAACGTCCTGACTTTC. Its translation is CASSLDRTGANVLTF.